The 2 T cell receptor beta chains reported below all come from one sample, sequenced in a study of Graves' ophthalmopathy and Graves' hyperthyroidism. RNA transcripts provided the template for amplifying TCR beta CDR3 regions. The workflow started with a first-round RT-PCR run with HTBI primers and then moved on to a second-round multiplex PCR. TCRdb ran MiXCR on the multiplex PCR reads and lists one entry per CDR3 protein. The sample contains 35,000 to 50,000 distinct CDR3 sequences, roughly 50% of which appear only once. Input material: peripheral blood. These receptors all come from an adult woman with stable Graves' hyperthyroidism.

Points on this clonotype: A read error may produce the germline difference seen at one junction end. The chain joins TRBV7-7 to TRBJ1-5, with D possibly matching TRBD1 (6 bases). Germline-derived CDR1 and CDR2 are SSHAT and FNYEAQ (reference sequence). The length of the CDR3 is 16 residues. CDR3: CASSLDSQVSNQPQHF. The CDR3 DNA reads as TGTGCTAGCAGCTTGGACAGCCAGGTTAGCAATCAGCCCCAGCATTTT.

This clonotype was seen a handful of times. This rearrangement joins TRBV24-1 to TRBJ2-1, with TRBD2 as a possible D gene (6 bases). From germline, CDR1 is KGHDR and CDR2 SFDVKD. This CDR3 is 14 amino acids long. Trimming pared 7 bases from V and 0 bases from J, leaving 9 bases between. The CDR3 region has the DNA TGTGCCACCAGAGATAGCGGCTCCTACAATGAGCAGTTCTTC. This encodes CATRDSGSYNEQFF.